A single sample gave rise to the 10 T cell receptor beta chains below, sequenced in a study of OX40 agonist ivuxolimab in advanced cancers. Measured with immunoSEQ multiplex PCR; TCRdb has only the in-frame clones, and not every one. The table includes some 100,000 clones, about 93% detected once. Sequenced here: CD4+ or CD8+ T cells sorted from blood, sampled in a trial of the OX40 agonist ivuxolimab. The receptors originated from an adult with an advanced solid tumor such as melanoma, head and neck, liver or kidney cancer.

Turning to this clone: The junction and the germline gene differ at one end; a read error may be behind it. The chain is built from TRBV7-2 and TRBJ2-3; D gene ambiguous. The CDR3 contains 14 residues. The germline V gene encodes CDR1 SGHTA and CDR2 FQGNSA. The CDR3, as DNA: TGTGCCAGCAGATTAGACATCGCCACAGATACGCAGTATTTT. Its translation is CASRLDIATDTQYF.

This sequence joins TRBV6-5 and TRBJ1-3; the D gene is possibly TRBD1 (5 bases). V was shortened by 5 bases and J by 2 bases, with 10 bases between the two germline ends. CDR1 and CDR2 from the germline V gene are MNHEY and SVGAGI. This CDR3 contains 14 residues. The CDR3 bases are TGTGCCAGCAGTCGGGACTCCGCTGGAAACACCATATATTTT. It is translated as CASSRDSAGNTIYF.

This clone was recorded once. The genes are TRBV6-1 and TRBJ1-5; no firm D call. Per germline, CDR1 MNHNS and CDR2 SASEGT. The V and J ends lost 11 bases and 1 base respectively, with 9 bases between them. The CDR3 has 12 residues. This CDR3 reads CASNGSNQPQHF. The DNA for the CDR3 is TGTGCCTCCAACGGAAGCAATCAGCCCCAGCATTTT.

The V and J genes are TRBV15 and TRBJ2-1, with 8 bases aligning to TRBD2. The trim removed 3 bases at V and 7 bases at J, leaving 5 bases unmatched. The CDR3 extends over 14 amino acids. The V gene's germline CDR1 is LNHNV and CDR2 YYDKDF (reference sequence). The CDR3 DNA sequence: TGTGCCACCAGCAGGGGACTAGGAAGGAATGAGCAGTTCTTC. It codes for CATSRGLGRNEQFF.

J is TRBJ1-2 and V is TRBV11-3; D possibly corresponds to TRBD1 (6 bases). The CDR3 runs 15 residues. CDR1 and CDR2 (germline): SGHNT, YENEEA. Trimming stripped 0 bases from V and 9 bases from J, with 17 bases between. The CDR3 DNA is TGTGCCAGCAGCTTAGAAACCAACAGGGTGGGAAGCTACACCTTC. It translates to CASSLETNRVGSYTF.

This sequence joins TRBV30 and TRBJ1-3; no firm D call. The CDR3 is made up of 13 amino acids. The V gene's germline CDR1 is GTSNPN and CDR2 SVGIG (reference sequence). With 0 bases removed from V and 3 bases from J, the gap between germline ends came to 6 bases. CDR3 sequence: CAWSVHGGNTIYF. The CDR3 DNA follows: TGTGCCTGGAGTGTACACGGTGGAAACACCATATATTTT. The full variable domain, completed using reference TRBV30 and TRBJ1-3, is SQTIHQWPATLVQPVGSPLSLECTVEGTSNPNLYWYRQAAGRGLQLLFYSVGIGQISSEVPQNLSASRPQDRQFILSSKKLLLSDSGFYLCAWSVHGGNTIYFGEGSWLTVV.

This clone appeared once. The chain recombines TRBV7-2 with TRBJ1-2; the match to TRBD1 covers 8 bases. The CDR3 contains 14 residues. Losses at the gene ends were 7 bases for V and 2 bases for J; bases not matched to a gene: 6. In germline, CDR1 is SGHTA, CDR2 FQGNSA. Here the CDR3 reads CASTWDRTNYGYTF. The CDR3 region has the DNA TGTGCCAGCACCTGGGACAGGACGAACTATGGCTACACCTTC.

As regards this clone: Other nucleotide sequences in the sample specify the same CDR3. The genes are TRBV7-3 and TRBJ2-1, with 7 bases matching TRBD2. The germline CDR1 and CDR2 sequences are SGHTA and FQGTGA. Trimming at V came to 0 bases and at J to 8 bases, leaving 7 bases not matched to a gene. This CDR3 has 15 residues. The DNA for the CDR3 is TGTGCCAGCAGCTTAACGGCTAGCGGACGGGATGAGCAGTTCTTC. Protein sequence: CASSLTASGRDEQFF.

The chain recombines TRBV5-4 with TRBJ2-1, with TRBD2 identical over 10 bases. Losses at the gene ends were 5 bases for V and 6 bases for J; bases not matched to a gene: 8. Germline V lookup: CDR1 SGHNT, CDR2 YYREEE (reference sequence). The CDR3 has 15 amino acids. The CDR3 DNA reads TGTGCCAGCAGGCAACTAGCGGGGAGCCCCAATGAGCAGTTCTTC. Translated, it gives CASRQLAGSPNEQFF.

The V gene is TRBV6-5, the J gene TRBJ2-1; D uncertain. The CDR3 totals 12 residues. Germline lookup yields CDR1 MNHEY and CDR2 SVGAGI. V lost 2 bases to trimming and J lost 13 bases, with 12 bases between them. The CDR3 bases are TGTGCCAGCAGTTACGCCAGAGACATACAGTTCTTC. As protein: CASSYARDIQFF.